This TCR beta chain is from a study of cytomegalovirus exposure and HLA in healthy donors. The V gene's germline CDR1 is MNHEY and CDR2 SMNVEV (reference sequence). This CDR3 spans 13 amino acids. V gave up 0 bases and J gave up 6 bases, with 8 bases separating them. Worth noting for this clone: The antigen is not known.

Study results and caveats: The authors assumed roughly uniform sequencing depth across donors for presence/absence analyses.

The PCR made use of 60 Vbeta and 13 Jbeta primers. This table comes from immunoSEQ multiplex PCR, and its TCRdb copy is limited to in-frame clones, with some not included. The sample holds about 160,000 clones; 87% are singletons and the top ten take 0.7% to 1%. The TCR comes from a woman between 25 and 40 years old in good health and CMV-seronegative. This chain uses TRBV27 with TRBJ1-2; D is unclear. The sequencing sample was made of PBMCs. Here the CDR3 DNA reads TGTGCCAGCAGTTTATCCCCCCGGGATGGCTACACCTTC. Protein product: CASSLSPRDGYTF.